The T cell receptor beta chain described here comes from a study of T cell responses to AZD1222 COVID-19 vaccine. Study findings and constraints: Regions 160-218 and 743-854 dominated among vaccine-associated CD4 TCRs spanning spike. Compared with day 0, the breadth and depth of the Spike-specific TCR repertoire rose significantly after two doses of AZD1222.

The CDR3 has 14 residues. Deletions cut 3 bases from V and 0 bases from J, with 9 bases between. The germline gives CDR1 SGDLS, CDR2 YYNGEE. About this clone: Its target is unknown.

Clones were read by immunoSEQ multiplex PCR, and TCRdb kept only the in-frame ones, dropping some. The data hold 180,000 or so clones, with 85% to 90% observed a single time. This specimen was peripheral blood, taken 28 days after the second dose of the MenACWY control vaccine. The genes are TRBV9 and TRBJ1-1; unclear D gene. The clonotype originates from an adult who received the MenACWY meningococcal vaccine as a control. CDR3 coding DNA: TGTGCCAGCAGCGGGGGATCTCTGAACACTGAAGCTTTCTTT. It is translated as CASSGGSLNTEAFF.